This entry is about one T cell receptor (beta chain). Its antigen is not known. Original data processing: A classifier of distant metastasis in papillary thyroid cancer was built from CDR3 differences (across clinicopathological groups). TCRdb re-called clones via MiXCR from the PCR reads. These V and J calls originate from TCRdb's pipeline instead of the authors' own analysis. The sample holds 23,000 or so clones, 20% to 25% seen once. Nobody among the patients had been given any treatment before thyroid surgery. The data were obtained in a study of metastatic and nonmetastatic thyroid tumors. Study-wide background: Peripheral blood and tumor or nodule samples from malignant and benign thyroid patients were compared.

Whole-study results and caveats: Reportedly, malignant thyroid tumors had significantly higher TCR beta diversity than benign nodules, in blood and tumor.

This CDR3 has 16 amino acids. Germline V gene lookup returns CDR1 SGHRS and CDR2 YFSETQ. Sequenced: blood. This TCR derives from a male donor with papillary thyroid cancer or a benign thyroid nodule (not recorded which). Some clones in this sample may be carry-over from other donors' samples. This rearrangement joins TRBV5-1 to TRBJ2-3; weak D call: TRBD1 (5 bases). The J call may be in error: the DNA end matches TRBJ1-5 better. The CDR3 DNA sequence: TGCGCCAGCAGCCGAATGGGTGGTGCCCAAGGGGATACGCAGCATTTT. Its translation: CASSRMGGAQGDTQHF.